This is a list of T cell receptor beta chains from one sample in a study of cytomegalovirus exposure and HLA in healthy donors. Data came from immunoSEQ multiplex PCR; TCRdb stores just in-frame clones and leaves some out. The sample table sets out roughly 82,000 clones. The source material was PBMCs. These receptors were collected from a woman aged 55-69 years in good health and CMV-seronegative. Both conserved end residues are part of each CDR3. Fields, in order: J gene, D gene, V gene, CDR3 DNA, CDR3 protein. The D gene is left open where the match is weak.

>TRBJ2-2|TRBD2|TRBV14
TGTGCCAGCAGCCAAGTCGGTAGCGGGAGCGGGAACACCGGGGAGCTGTTTTTT
CASSQVGSGSGNTGELFF
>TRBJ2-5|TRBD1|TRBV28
TGTGCCAGCAGGGAGACAGGGGGCGATGGGGAGACCCAGTACTTC
CASRETGGDGETQYF
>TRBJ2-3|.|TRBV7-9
TGTGCCAGCAGCAGGGGCCTCCCCCCAGATACGCAGTATTTT
CASSRGLPPDTQYF
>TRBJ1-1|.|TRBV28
TGTGCCAGCAGCTCCACAAACACTGAAGCTTTCTTT
CASSSTNTEAFF
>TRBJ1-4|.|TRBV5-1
TGCGCCAGCAGCGAGAAACAGTCGTCGGATGAAAAACTGTTTTTT
CASSEKQSSDEKLFF
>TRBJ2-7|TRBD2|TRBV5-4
TGTGCCAGCAGCTTGGACGCGGGAGGCTTCTACGAGCAGTACTTC
CASSLDAGGFYEQYF
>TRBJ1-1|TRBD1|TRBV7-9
TGTGCCAGCAGCTCTGAGACAGGGGTAGCTTTCTTT
CASSSETGVAFF
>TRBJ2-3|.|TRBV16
TGTGCCAGCAGCCCGACGTTTCAGGTGGGCTGGGGGCCCCAGTATTTT
CASSPTFQVGWGPQYF
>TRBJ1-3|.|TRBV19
TGTGCCAGTAGTCCGGATACAGGGTGGGACACCATATATTTT
CASSPDTGWDTIYF
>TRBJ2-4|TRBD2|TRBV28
TGTGCCAGCACCGGGCCTAGCGGGTTAAACATTCAGTACTTC
CASTGPSGLNIQYF
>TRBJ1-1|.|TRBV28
TGTGCCAGCAGTTCGGCAGAAGACATGAACACTGAAGCTTTCTTT
CASSSAEDMNTEAFF
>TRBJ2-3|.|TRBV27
TGTGCCAGCCGAACCACTCCCACAGATACGCAGTATTTT
CASRTTPTDTQYF
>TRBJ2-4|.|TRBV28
TGTGCCAGTAACAGGGAGGCCAAAAACATTCAGTACTTC
CASNREAKNIQYF
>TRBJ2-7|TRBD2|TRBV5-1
TGCGCCAGCAGCCCCCCTAGCGGCCCCTACGAGCAGTACTTC
CASSPPSGPYEQYF
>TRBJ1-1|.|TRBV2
TGTGCCAGCCACACGTCGAGGTCCAGGGACACTGAAGCTTTCTTT
CASHTSRSRDTEAFF
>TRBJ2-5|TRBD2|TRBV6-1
TGTGCCAGCAGTGTACTTGGACTAGTCGGAGAGACCCAGTACTTC
CASSVLGLVGETQYF
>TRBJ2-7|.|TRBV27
TGTGCCAGCAGTTTATCGTATCCAGGCTACGAGCAGTACTTC
CASSLSYPGYEQYF
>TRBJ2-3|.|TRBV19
TGTGCCAGTAGTATGACGGGAGAGACAGATACGCAGTATTTT
CASSMTGETDTQYF
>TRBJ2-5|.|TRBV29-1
TGCAGCGTTGATTGGTTGGTAGGGGGGACCCAGTACTTC
CSVDWLVGGTQYF
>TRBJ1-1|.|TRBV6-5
TGTGCCAGCAACCCAAGGGGACATTCCACTGAAGCTTTCTTT
CASNPRGHSTEAFF
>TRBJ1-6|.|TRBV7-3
TGTGCCAGCAGCTTAGTGGGCAATAATTCACCCCTCCACTTT
CASSLVGNNSPLHF
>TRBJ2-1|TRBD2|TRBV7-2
TGTGCCAGCAGCTTATATTCGACGGGGGGTGAGCAGTTCTTC
CASSLYSTGGEQFF
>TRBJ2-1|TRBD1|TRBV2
TGTGCCAGCAGCGGAGGACAGGCCGACAATGAGCAGTTCTTC
CASSGGQADNEQFF
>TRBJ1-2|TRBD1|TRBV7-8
TGTGCCAGCAGCGCCCGGGACAGGGATGGGGGCTACACCTTC
CASSARDRDGGYTF
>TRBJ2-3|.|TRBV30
TGTGCCTGGAGTCCGGGGGACGAGACAGATACGCAGTATTTT
CAWSPGDETDTQYF
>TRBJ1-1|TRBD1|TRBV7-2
TGTGCCAGCAGCCTACAGGGGGCGACTGAAGCTTTCTTT
CASSLQGATEAFF
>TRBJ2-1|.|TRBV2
TGTGCCAGCAGTGATAATCTGGAGGGGGGGGATGAGCAGTTCTTC
CASSDNLEGGDEQFF
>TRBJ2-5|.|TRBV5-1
TGCGCCAGCAGCTTGGTGGGCCTCCAAGAGACCCAGTACTTC
CASSLVGLQETQYF
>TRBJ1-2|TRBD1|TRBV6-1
TGTGCCAGCACACCGGACAGGGCCGATGGCTACACCTTC
CASTPDRADGYTF
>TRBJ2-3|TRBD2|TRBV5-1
TGCGCCAGCAGCTTGAACGGAGGACTAGCGGGTCGGGATACGCAGTATTTT
CASSLNGGLAGRDTQYF
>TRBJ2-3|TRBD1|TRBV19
TGTGCCAGTATGCATCCGGGACAGCTTACAGATACGCAGTATTTT
CASMHPGQLTDTQYF
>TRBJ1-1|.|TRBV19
TGTGCCAGTAGTATTAGTAGCCGTGGAACTGAAGCTTTCTTT
CASSISSRGTEAFF
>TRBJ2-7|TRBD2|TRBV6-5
TGTGCCAGCAGTTACTCGGGCGCGGGAGAATTCTACGAGCAGTACTTC
CASSYSGAGEFYEQYF
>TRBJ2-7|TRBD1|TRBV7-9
TGTGCCAGCAGCTCATTAGTGGGGACAGGGCGGAACGAGCAGTACTTC
CASSSLVGTGRNEQYF
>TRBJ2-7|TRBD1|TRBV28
TGTGCCAGCAGTTTGGGACAGTTATACTACGAGCAGTACTTC
CASSLGQLYYEQYF
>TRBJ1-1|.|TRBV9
TGTGCCAGCAGCGTAGGAGGAGACACTGAAGCTTTCTTT
CASSVGGDTEAFF
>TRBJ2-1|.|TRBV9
TGTGCCAGCAGCGGTAGTAATTTCTATGAGCAGTTCTTC
CASSGSNFYEQFF
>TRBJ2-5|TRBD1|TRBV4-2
TGTGCCAGCAGCCAGGTAGGGGGACAGGCCGGTTCGCGGTACTTC
CASSQVGGQAGSRYF
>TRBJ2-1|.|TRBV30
TGTGCCTGGAAGGGGGCGGGAGGTGGGCAGTTCTTC
CAWKGAGGGQFF
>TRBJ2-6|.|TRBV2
TGTGTCAGCGGCGGGACTGGGGCCAACGTCCTGACTTTC
CVSGGTGANVLTF
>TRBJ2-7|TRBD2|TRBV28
TGTGCCAGCAGTTTAGGGCTAGCGGGAGTAAGAGAGCAGTACTTC
CASSLGLAGVREQYF
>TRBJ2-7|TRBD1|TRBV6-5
TGTGCCAGCAGTCACGCCGGGACAGGAGCCTACGAGCAGTACTTC
CASSHAGTGAYEQYF
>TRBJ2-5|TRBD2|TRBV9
TGTGCCATTCCGACTAGCGGGAGGCTAGAGACCCAGTACTTC
CAIPTSGRLETQYF
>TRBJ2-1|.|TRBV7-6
TGTGCCAGCAGCCCCCCCGGGACCTACAATGAGCAGTTCTTC
CASSPPGTYNEQFF
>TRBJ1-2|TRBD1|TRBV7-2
TGTGCCAGCAGCTCAGGGGGCTATGGCTACACCTTC
CASSSGGYGYTF
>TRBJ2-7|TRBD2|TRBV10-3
TGTGCCATCAGGTGGACTAGCGGCTCCTACGAGCAGTACTTC
CAIRWTSGSYEQYF
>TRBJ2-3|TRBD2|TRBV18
TGTGCCAGCTCACCCGCGTTTACCGGGACTAGCGGGACTGGAATGAGAGATACGCAGTATTTT
CASSPAFTGTSGTGMRDTQYF